This T cell receptor beta chain appears in the sequencing data of a study of Ad26.COV2.S vaccination and SARS-CoV-2 variants. On the study more broadly: Among those in the COV1001 Ad26.COV2.S trial arm was the donor. Once or twice, 56 days apart, Ad26.COV2.S was delivered intramuscularly. Study-wide findings and caveats: The analyses of TCR breadth and depth may have understated the size of total T cell responses. Placebo recipients had lower spike-specific TCR breadth than vaccine recipients.

Treatment indicated: around 19 received Ad26.COV2.S at low or high dose, single or two shots; roughly five received placebo; per-sample allocation not given. Day 63 after the first injection of vaccine or placebo was the sampling time. As to this clone: The target antigen is unknown.

Sequencing used immunoSEQ multiplex PCR; TCRdb keeps in-frame clones, though not all of them. Among roughly 410,000 clones, 83% were seen once, and the ten largest hold around 7.3%. The specimen was peripheral blood, collected in a trial of Ad26.COV2.S vaccine versus placebo. The TCR originated in a person aged 18 to 59 who received the Ad26.COV2.S COVID-19 vaccine or a placebo.

This CDR3 reads CASSPRGGAETDTQYF. CDR3 in DNA: TGTGCCAGCAGCCCGCGCGGGGGGGCGGAAACGGATACGCAGTATTTT. The rearrangement uses TRBV9 and TRBJ2-3; 9 bases match TRBD2. Germline loops: CDR1 SGDLS, CDR2 YYNGEE. With V trimmed by 4 bases and J by 6 bases, 12 bases remained unmatched. The CDR3 runs to 16 residues.